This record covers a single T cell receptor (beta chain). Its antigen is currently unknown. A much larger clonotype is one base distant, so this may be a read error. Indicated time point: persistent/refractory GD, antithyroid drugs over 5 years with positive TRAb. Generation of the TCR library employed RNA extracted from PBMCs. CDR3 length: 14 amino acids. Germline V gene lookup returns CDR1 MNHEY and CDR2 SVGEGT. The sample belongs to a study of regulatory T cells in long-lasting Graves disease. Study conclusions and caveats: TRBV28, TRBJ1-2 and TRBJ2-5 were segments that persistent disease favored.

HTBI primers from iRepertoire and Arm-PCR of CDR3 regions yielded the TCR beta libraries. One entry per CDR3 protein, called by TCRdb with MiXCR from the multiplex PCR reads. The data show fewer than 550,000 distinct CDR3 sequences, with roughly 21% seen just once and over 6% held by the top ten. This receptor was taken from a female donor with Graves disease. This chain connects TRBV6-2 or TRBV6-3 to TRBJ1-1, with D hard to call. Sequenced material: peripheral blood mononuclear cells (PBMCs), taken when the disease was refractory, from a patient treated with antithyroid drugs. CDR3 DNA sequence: TGTGCCGGCAGTTACAGCGGCGCGAACACTGAAGCTTTCTTT. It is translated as CAGSYSGANTEAFF.